A selection of T cell receptor beta chains follows, all from one sample in a study of shared T cell receptors in the human thymus. Some clones are missing from TCRdb's copy, which holds only in-frame ones; the method was immunoSEQ multiplex PCR. This table has 600,000 to 900,000 clones, 70% to 90% appearing once. The same data also contributed to another study, on human thymus T cells.

The material sequenced was thymocytes. Source of these receptors: a girl in the first two years of life with a congenital heart defect. Each CDR3 is given without its conserved first and last residue.

v_gene: TRBV15
j_gene: TRBJ2-1
CDR3aa: ATSGDLPVGTPTYNEQF

v_gene: TRBV5-4
j_gene: TRBJ1-2
CDR3aa: ASSSGGFSLYGYT

v_gene: TRBV4-1
j_gene: TRBJ2-5
CDR3aa: ASSQVQGTNETQY

v_gene: TRBV4-3
j_gene: TRBJ1-2
CDR3aa: ASSPGQTGFEGYT

v_gene: TRBV7-9
j_gene: TRBJ1-1
CDR3aa: ASSYNDRYTEAF

v_gene: TRBV5-8
j_gene: TRBJ1-5
CDR3aa: ASSLEGGLDQPQH

v_gene: TRBV10-3
j_gene: TRBJ1-2
CDR3aa: AISESRGNYGYT

v_gene: TRBV6-1
j_gene: TRBJ1-1
CDR3aa: ASSGHGQMGGEAF

v_gene: TRBV6-6
j_gene: TRBJ2-3
CDR3aa: ASSRSGTDTDTQY

v_gene: TRBV6-5
j_gene: TRBJ2-3
CDR3aa: ASSYRLAGVPDTQY

v_gene: TRBV9
j_gene: TRBJ1-2
CDR3aa: ASSDRSTIYGYT

v_gene: TRBV2
j_gene: TRBJ2-3
CDR3aa: ASTVGTSGATSTDTQY

v_gene: TRBV6-5
j_gene: TRBJ2-3
CDR3aa: ASSKAGRTDTQY

v_gene: TRBV4-1
j_gene: TRBJ2-7
CDR3aa: ASSQDLGGEQY

v_gene: TRBV13
j_gene: TRBJ1-3
CDR3aa: ASRGRQGVNGNTIY

v_gene: TRBV5-4
j_gene: TRBJ2-7
CDR3aa: ASSTPGHPYEQY

v_gene: TRBV28
j_gene: TRBJ1-2
CDR3aa: ASSSPLGTGGANYGYT

v_gene: TRBV6-1
j_gene: TRBJ2-7
CDR3aa: ASSNTSVYEQY

v_gene: TRBV6-1
j_gene: TRBJ2-1
CDR3aa: ASSEVGRGLRSNEQF

v_gene: TRBV5-1
j_gene: TRBJ2-5
CDR3aa: ASSEMTDQETQY

v_gene: TRBV6-5
j_gene: TRBJ1-1
CDR3aa: ASRGRGTGSTEAF

v_gene: TRBV15
j_gene: TRBJ1-5
CDR3aa: ATSRGLPHRGDQPQH

v_gene: TRBV10-3
j_gene: TRBJ2-1
CDR3aa: AISESNSDRANEQF

v_gene: TRBV27
j_gene: TRBJ1-4
CDR3aa: ASCPSARKGEKLF

v_gene: TRBV2
j_gene: TRBJ1-2
CDR3aa: ARVTGADNYGYT

v_gene: TRBV27
j_gene: TRBJ2-4
CDR3aa: ASSPPQGPGNIQY

v_gene: TRBV18
j_gene: TRBJ2-6
CDR3aa: ASSPGTGKSGANVLT